This T cell receptor beta chain was recorded in a study of blood T cell repertoires in COVID-19. The overall study: The samples span acute and convalescent COVID-19 from the United States, Italy and Spain.

The CDR3 sequence is 13 residues long. V lost 0 bases to trimming and J lost 6 bases, with 9 bases between them. Germline assignment: CDR1 MNHEY and CDR2 SMNVEV (reference sequence). Source study methods: Reference gene primer amplification gave estimated nucleated cell counts. Measured with immunoSEQ multiplex PCR; TCRdb has only the in-frame clones, and not every one. V and J calls and clone size are given by that table; D and trimming were obtained from the DNA. The repertoire holds tens of thousands of clones, 80% to 90% seen once, with approximately 12% in the top ten. This sequence was found in a human donor in a cohort sampled during active COVID-19. The sample comprised peripheral blood. The rearrangement joins TRBV27 to TRBJ2-7, with D possibly matching TRBD1 (6 bases). The CDR3 DNA sequence: TGTGCCAGCAGTTTATCTAGAGGGGGCGAGCAGTACTTC. Its protein is CASSLSRGGEQYF.